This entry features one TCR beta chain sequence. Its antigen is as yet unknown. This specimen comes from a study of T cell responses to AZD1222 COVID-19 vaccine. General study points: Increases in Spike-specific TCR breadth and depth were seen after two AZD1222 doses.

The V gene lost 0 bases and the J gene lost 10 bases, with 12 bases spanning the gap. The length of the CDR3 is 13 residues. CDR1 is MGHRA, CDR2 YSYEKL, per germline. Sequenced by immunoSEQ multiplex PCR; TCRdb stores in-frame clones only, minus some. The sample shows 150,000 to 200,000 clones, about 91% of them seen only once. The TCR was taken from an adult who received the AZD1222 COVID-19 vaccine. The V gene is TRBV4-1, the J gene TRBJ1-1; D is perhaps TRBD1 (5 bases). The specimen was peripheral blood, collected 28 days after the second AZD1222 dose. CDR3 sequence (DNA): TGCGCCAGCAGCCAAGATAGGGGATTCGGAGCTTTCTTT. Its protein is CASSQDRGFGAFF.